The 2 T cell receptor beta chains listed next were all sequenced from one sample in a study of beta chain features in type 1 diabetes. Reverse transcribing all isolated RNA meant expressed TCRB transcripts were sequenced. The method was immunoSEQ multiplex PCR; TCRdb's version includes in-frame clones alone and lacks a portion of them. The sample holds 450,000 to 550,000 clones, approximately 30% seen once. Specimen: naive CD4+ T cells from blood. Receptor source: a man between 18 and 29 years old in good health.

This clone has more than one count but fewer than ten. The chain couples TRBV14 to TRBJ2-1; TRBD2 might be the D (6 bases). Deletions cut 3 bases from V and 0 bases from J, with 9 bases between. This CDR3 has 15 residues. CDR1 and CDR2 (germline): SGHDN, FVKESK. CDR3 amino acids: CASSQLGGSYNEQFF. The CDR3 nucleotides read TGTGCCAGCAGCCAGCTGGGAGGCTCCTACAATGAGCAGTTCTTC.

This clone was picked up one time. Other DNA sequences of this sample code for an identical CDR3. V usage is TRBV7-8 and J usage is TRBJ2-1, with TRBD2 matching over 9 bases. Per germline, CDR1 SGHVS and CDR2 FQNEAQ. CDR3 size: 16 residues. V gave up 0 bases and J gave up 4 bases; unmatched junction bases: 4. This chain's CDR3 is CASSLARLAGYNEQFF. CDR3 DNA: TGTGCCAGCAGCTTAGCGCGTCTAGCGGGATACAATGAGCAGTTCTTC.